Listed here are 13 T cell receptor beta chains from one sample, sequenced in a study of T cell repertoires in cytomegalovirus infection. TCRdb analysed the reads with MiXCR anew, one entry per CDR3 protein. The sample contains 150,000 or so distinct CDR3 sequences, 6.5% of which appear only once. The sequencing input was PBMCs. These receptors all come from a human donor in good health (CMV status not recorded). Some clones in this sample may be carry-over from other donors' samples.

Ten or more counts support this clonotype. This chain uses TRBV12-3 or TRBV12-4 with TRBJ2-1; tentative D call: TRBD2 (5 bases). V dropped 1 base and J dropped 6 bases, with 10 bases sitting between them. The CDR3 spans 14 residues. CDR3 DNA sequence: TGTGCCAGCAGTTTAGGAGGGTCTGCCAATGAGCAGTTCTTC. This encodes CASSLGGSANEQFF.

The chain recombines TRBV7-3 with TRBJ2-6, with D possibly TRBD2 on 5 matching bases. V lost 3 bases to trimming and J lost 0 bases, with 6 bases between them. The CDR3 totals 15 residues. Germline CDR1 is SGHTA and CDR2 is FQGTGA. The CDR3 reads CASSFRGSGANVLTF. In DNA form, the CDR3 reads TGTGCCAGCAGCTTTCGGGGCTCTGGGGCCAACGTCCTGACTTTC.

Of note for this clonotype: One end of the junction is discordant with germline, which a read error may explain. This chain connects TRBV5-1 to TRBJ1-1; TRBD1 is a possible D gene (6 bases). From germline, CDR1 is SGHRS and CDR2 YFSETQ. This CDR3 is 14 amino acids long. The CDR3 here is CASSSVTGNPEAFF. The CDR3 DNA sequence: TGCGCCAGCAGCTCTGTTACAGGGAACCCTGAAGCTTTCTTT.

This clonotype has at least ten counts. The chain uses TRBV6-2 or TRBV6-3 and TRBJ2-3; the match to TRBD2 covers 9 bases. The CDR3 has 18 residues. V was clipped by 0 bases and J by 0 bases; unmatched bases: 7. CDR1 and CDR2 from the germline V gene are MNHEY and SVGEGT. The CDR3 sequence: CASSYSSAGGLSTDTQYF. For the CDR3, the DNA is TGTGCCAGCAGTTACTCGTCAGCGGGGGGACTGAGCACAGATACGCAGTATTTT.

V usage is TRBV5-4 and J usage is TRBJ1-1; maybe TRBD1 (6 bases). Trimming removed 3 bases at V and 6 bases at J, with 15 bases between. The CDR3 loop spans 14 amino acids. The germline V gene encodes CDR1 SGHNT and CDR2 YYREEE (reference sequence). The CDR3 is CASSSSDRYAEAFF. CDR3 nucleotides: TGTGCCAGCAGCTCCTCCGACAGGTACGCTGAAGCTTTCTTT.

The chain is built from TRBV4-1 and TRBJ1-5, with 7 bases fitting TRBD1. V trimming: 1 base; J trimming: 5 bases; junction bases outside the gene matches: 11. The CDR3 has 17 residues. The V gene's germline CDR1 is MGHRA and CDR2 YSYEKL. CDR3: CASSQGQGPLVDQPQHF. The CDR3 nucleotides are TGCGCCAGCAGCCAAGGACAGGGCCCGCTGGTGGATCAGCCCCAGCATTTT.

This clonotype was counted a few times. The CDR3 DNA follows: TGCAGTGCCCATCCGGACAGGGAGAACAATCAGCCCCAGCATTTT. Protein: CSAHPDRENNQPQHF. V gene TRBV20-1 combines with J gene TRBJ1-5; 8 bases agree with TRBD1. The CDR3 consists of 15 residues. The ends lost 6 bases at V and 3 bases at J; junction bases unmatched: 10. Germline-derived CDR1 and CDR2 are DFQATT and SNEGSKA (reference sequence).

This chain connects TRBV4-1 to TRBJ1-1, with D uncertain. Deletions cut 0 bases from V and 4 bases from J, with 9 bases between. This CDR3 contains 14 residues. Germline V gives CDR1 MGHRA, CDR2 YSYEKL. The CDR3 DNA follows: TGCGCCAGCAGCCAAGAACGAGGGATCACTGAAGCTTTCTTT. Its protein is CASSQERGITEAFF.

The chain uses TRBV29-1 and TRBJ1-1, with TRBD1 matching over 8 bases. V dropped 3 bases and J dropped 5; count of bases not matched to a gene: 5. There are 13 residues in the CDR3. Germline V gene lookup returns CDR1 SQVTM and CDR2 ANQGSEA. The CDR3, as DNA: TGCAGCGTTGACCAGGGGGCGGGTACTGAAGCTTTCTTT. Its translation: CSVDQGAGTEAFF. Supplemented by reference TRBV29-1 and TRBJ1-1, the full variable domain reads SAVISQKPSRDICQRGTSLTIQCQVDSQVTMMFWYRQQPGQSLTLIATANQGSEATYESGFVIDKFPISRPNLTFSTLTVSNMSPEDSSIYLCSVDQGAGTEAFFGQGTRLTVV.

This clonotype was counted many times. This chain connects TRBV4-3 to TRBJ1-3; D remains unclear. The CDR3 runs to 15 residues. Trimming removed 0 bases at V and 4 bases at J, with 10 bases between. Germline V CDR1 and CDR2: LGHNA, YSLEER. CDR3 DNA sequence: TGCGCCAGCAGCCAAGATTGGCTGAACGGAAACACCATATATTTT. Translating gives CASSQDWLNGNTIYF.

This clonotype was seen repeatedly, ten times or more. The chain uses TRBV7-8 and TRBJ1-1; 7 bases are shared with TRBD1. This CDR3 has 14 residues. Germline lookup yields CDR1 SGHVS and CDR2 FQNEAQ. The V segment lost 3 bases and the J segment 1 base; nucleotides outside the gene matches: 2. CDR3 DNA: TGTGCCAGCAGCTTGACAGGGACGAACACTGAAGCTTTCTTT. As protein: CASSLTGTNTEAFF.

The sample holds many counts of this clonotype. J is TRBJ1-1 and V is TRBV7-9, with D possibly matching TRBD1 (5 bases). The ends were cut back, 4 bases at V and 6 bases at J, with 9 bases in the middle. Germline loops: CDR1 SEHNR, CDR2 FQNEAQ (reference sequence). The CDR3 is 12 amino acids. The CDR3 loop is CASSSAGSEAFF. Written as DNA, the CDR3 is TGTGCCAGCAGCTCGGCAGGGTCTGAAGCTTTCTTT.

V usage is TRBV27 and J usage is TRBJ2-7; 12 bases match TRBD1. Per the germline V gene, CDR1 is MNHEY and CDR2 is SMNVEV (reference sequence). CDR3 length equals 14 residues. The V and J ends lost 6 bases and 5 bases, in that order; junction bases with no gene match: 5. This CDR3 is CASSRGQGAHEQYF. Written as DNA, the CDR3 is TGTGCCAGCAGCCGGGGACAGGGGGCCCACGAGCAGTACTTC.